Shown below are 14 T cell receptor beta chains from a single sample sequenced in a study of regulatory T cells. Primers: 52 TRBV forward and 13 TRBJ reverse. TCRdb's table, derived via immunoSEQ multiplex PCR, lists solely in-frame clones and lacks some. The sample lists over 20,000 clones, more than 70% seen once, with roughly 1.3% in the top ten. No antigens are known for them. Findings and caveats of the study: In CD3G-deficient patients, conventional CD4+ T cells were enriched for hydrophobic CDR3 residues at positions 6 and 7.

Sequencing used conventional CD4+ T cells sorted from blood. These TCRs come from a child aged 10 to 17 with CD3G deficiency.

The V gene is TRBV5-1, the J gene TRBJ2-3, with D maybe TRBD2 (7 bases). The CDR3 is 14 amino acids. V was trimmed by 3 bases and J by 1 base, leaving 9 bases between them. Germline-derived CDR1 and CDR2 are SGHRS and YFSETQ. The CDR3 protein is CASSWGGRTDTQYF. The CDR3 DNA is TGCGCCAGCAGCTGGGGGGGGCGCACAGATACGCAGTATTTT. Variable domain in full (rest from reference TRBV5-1 and TRBJ2-3): KAGVTQTPRYLIKTRGQQVTLSCSPISGHRSVSWYQQTPGQGLQFLFEYFSETQRNKGNFPGRFSGRQFSNSRSEMNVSTLELGDSALYLCASSWGGRTDTQYFGPGTRLTVL.

The sample holds a few counts of this clone. The rearrangement joins TRBV10-3 to TRBJ1-2, with TRBD1 identical over 8 bases. Germline V gene sequence: CDR1 ENHRY, CDR2 SYGVKD. CDR3 length equals 14 residues. Unmatched junction bases numbered 6, after V lost 2 bases and J lost 7 bases. Written as DNA, the CDR3 is TGTGCCATCAGTGAGCCCGACAGGGGACGTGGCTACACCTTC. Protein sequence: CAISEPDRGRGYTF.

The J gene is TRBJ1-1, the V gene TRBV6-1, with D possibly matching TRBD1 (5 bases). The V end was cut by 6 bases, the J end by 4 bases, with 15 bases between. Germline CDR1 reads MNHNS; CDR2 reads SASEGT. The CDR3 consists of 14 residues. DNA for the CDR3: TGTGCCAGCAGCCACCCCCCGGGGGGCACTGAAGCTTTCTTT. Translating gives CASSHPPGGTEAFF.

The V gene is TRBV10-3, the J gene TRBJ1-1; maybe TRBD1 (5 bases). The V gene lost 2 bases and the J gene lost 4 bases, with 11 bases spanning the gap. Germline V lookup: CDR1 ENHRY, CDR2 SYGVKD. This CDR3 is 14 amino acids long. CDR3 sequence reads: CAISEDSPPTEAFF. Here the CDR3 DNA reads TGTGCCATCAGTGAGGACAGTCCTCCCACTGAAGCTTTCTTT.

The CDR3 is CASSQGGRYEQYF. In DNA form, the CDR3 reads TGTGCCAGCAGTCAGGGTGGCCGATACGAGCAGTACTTC. The chain employs TRBV28 and TRBJ2-7, with a weak D call TRBD1 (5 bases). This CDR3 has 13 amino acids. CDR1 and CDR2 from the germline V gene are MDHEN and SYDVKM. Trimming pared 5 bases from V and 4 bases from J, leaving 12 bases between.

J is TRBJ1-1 and V is TRBV20-1, with D possibly TRBD1 on 5 matching bases. Germline V gene sequence: CDR1 DFQATT, CDR2 SNEGSKA (reference sequence). Trimming removed 6 bases at V and 1 base at J, with 6 bases between. The CDR3 has 11 amino acids. The CDR3 DNA is TGCAGTGCCGGGACGAACACTGAAGCTTTCTTT. As protein: CSAGTNTEAFF.

The V and J genes are TRBV7-8 and TRBJ2-3; TRBD2 is a possible D gene (5 bases). The V gene's germline CDR1 is SGHVS and CDR2 FQNEAQ. This CDR3 contains 15 residues. The ends were cut back, 3 bases at V and 2 bases at J, with 12 bases in the middle. The CDR3 nucleotides read TGTGCCAGCAGCTTCCGGACTCGTTACACAGATACGCAGTATTTT. Protein: CASSFRTRYTDTQYF.

This chain connects TRBV6-1 to TRBJ2-7, with 7 bases matching TRBD1. The CDR3 extends over 12 amino acids. Unmatched junction bases numbered 11, after V lost 6 bases and J lost 12 bases. CDR1 and CDR2 from the germline V gene are MNHNS and SASEGT. CDR3 residues: CASSKAGGMWYF. CDR3 DNA sequence: TGTGCCAGCAGCAAGGCAGGGGGAATGTGGTACTTC.

This clone occurred a few times. The chain links TRBV28 to TRBJ2-7, with 7 bases that match TRBD1. The trim removed 6 bases at V and 6 bases at J, leaving 5 bases unmatched. The CDR3 has 12 residues. Germline values: CDR1 MDHEN, CDR2 SYDVKM. The CDR3 nucleotides read TGTGCCAGCAGCCGCCACAGGGGCGAGCAGTACTTC. The encoded protein is CASSRHRGEQYF.

The chain recombines TRBV28 with TRBJ2-2; TRBD2 agrees at 15 bases. The V and J ends lost 3 bases and 6 bases, in that order; junction bases with no gene match: 2. This CDR3 has 16 amino acids. Germline assignment: CDR1 MDHEN and CDR2 SYDVKM. CDR3 sequence: CASSFRTSGRAGELFF. DNA for the CDR3: TGTGCCAGCAGTTTCCGGACTAGCGGGAGGGCCGGGGAGCTGTTTTTT.

The rearrangement joins TRBV5-1 to TRBJ2-1; D not resolved. The CDR3 covers 15 residues. Germline CDR1 and CDR2: SGHRS and YFSETQ. V was shortened by 0 bases and J by 5 bases, with 12 bases between the two germline ends. Here the CDR3 reads CASSLGDPLNNEQFF. The CDR3 DNA is TGCGCCAGCAGCTTGGGAGACCCCCTGAACAATGAGCAGTTCTTC.

The rearrangement joins TRBV10-3 to TRBJ1-1; 7 bases are a match to TRBD1. This CDR3 has 14 residues. V shed 6 bases and J 5 bases; nucleotides not matched to a gene: 9. Per the germline V gene, CDR1 is ENHRY and CDR2 is SYGVKD. The CDR3 here is CAIRGGGADTEAFF. CDR3 DNA: TGTGCCATCAGGGGAGGGGGCGCGGATACTGAAGCTTTCTTT.

This clone was counted only a few times. V and J are TRBV28 and TRBJ2-7, with 10 bases matching TRBD2. The CDR3 runs to 19 residues. V lost 6 bases and J lost 2; bases outside the gene matches: 19. Germline lookup yields CDR1 MDHEN and CDR2 SYDVKM. The CDR3 nucleotides are TGTGCCAGCAGCTTTACGCCGAGGGGGGCAGCGGGAGGGCCCTACGAGCAGTACTTC. It encodes CASSFTPRGAAGGPYEQYF.

The chain links TRBV7-9 to TRBJ2-1; D gene unclear. This CDR3 has 12 amino acids. V lost 1 base to trimming and J lost 9 bases, with 7 bases between them. Germline lookup yields CDR1 SEHNR and CDR2 FQNEAQ (reference sequence). CDR3 loop: CASSLEGGEQFF. CDR3 in DNA: TGTGCCAGCAGCTTAGAGGGTGGTGAGCAGTTCTTC.